Listed here are 20 T cell receptor beta chains from one sample, sequenced in a study of siplizumab effects on memory and regulatory T cells (dated by TCRdb to between 2018 and 2021). The library was built by means of the immunoSEQ multiplex PCR assay. The table comes from immuneACCESS by way of TCRdb, which keeps in-frame sequences with V and J called. Part of the clones is missing from these tables; in studies checked, under half for an unresolved V gene and the rest for unknown reasons. The sample profile shows about 68,000 clones; around 93% of them were found once. About 5% of the sample is taken by the ten largest. The sequencing input was CD8+ T cells sorted from blood. Receptor source: a human donor in good health.

The gene calls are TRBV7-9 and TRBJ1-2; D is perhaps TRBD1 (5 bases). This CDR3 region has 14 residues. Per germline, CDR1 SEHNR and CDR2 FQNEAQ (reference sequence). Between the trimmed V and J ends, which lost 5 bases and 4 bases, there was a span of 14 bases. CDR3 region: CASSQAGESYGYTF. In DNA form, the CDR3 reads TGTGCCAGCAGCCAGGCGGGGGAGAGCTATGGCTACACCTTC.

The chain has TRBV2 and TRBJ2-2; TRBD2 agrees at 14 bases. The ends lost 6 bases at V and 6 bases at J; junction bases unmatched: 9. This CDR3 region has 17 residues. Germline CDR1 reads SNHLY; CDR2 reads FYNNEI. The CDR3 is CASSDPTSGGVPGELFF. The CDR3 nucleotides read TGTGCCAGCAGCGACCCGACTAGCGGGGGGGTTCCCGGGGAGCTGTTTTTT.

The chain joins TRBV19 to TRBJ1-4; D ambiguous. Germline-derived CDR1 and CDR2 are LNHDA and SQIVND (reference sequence). Trimming took 11 bases from V and 10 from J, leaving 11 bases between them. The CDR3 is 10 residues long. In DNA, the CDR3 is TGTGCCGTCGAGTCCGGAAAACTGTTTTTT. Protein: CAVESGKLFF. Together with reference TRBV19 and TRBJ1-4, the CDR3 gives the full variable domain: DGGITQSPKYLFRKEGQNVTLSCEQNLNHDAMYWYRQDPGQGLRLIYYSQIVNDFQKGDIAEGYSVSREKKESFPLTVTSAQKNPTAFYLCAVESGKLFFGSGTQLSVL.

The table lists this clone with a count of one. The chain has TRBV9 and TRBJ2-1; 10 bases are a match to TRBD2. Germline CDR1 and CDR2: SGDLS and YYNGEE. The V segment lost 0 bases and the J segment 1 base; nucleotides outside the gene matches: 16. This CDR3 comprises 21 residues. The CDR3 spells CASSVGEESGGAGVSYNEQFF. As DNA, the CDR3 is TGTGCCAGCAGCGTAGGTGAGGAGAGCGGGGGGGCCGGTGTGTCCTACAATGAGCAGTTCTTC.

CDR3 protein: CASSVGTGNTIYF. CDR3 nucleotide sequence: TGTGCCAGTAGTGTTGGTACTGGAAACACCATATATTTT. The chain combines TRBV19 with TRBJ1-3; D uncertain. Trimming pared 5 bases from V and 2 bases from J, leaving 7 bases between. Germline V gene sequence: CDR1 LNHDA, CDR2 SQIVND (reference sequence). The length of the CDR3 is 13 residues.

The V call is TRBV5-6, the J call TRBJ1-1, with 9 bases fitting TRBD1. Germline loops: CDR1 SGHDT, CDR2 YYEEEE. Trimming took 2 bases from V and 1 from J; bases not matched to a gene: 3. The CDR3 is 15 amino acids. The CDR3 DNA reads as TGTGCCAGCAGCTTCCCGACAGGGGGGAACACTGAAGCTTTCTTT. Translated: CASSFPTGGNTEAFF. Full variable domain (outside the CDR3, taken from reference TRBV5-6 and TRBJ1-1): DAGVTQSPTHLIKTRGQQVTLRCSPKSGHDTVSWYQQALGQGPQFIFQYYEEEERQRGNFPDRFSGHQFPNYSSELNVNALLLGDSALYLCASSFPTGGNTEAFFGQGTRLTVV.

The chain joins TRBV2 to TRBJ1-2; TRBD1 aligns across 11 bases. The CDR3 runs to 15 residues. V shed 8 bases, J shed 7 bases, and the junction held 12 bases outside the gene matches. Germline CDR1 and CDR2: SNHLY and FYNNEI. CDR3: CASPGVGQGARGYTF. CDR3 bases: TGTGCCAGCCCGGGAGTTGGACAGGGGGCGCGTGGCTACACCTTC.

The chain combines TRBV19 with TRBJ1-1; D call uncertain. This CDR3 comprises 13 residues. With 1 base removed from V and 5 bases from J, the gap between germline ends came to 8 bases. CDR1 and CDR2 from the germline V gene are LNHDA and SQIVND (reference sequence). The CDR3 region has the DNA TGTGCCAGTAGTATAGTAGGGTGGACTGAAGCTTTCTTT. This gives the protein CASSIVGWTEAFF.

In DNA form, the CDR3 reads TGTGCCAGCAGTTCCATGTACAGGAGGTCTGAAGCTTTCTTT. Translating gives CASSSMYRRSEAFF. This sequence joins TRBV27 and TRBJ1-1; the D gene is possibly TRBD1 (5 bases). V was cut by 4 bases and J by 6 bases, with 15 bases left in between. The CDR3 loop spans 14 amino acids. The germline V gene has CDR1 MNHEY and CDR2 SMNVEV (reference sequence).

The chain has TRBV4-3 and TRBJ1-2; 7 bases are a match to TRBD1. CDR1 and CDR2 (germline): LGHNA, YSLEER. This CDR3 region has 15 residues. Losses at the gene ends were 0 bases for V and 3 bases for J; bases not matched to a gene: 4. The CDR3 loop reads CASSQDRGTDYGYTF. CDR3 bases: TGCGCCAGCAGCCAAGATCGGGGGACAGACTATGGCTACACCTTC.

The chain combines TRBV5-6 with TRBJ2-7, with 10 bases aligning to TRBD1. The CDR3 length is 15 residues. The V gene's germline CDR1 is SGHDT and CDR2 YYEEEE. V lost 2 bases, J lost 3 bases, and 5 bases stayed unmatched. Here the CDR3 DNA reads TGTGCCAGCAGCTTCTCGGGGACAGGGGTCTACGAGCAGTACTTC. Its protein is CASSFSGTGVYEQYF.

V and J are TRBV13 and TRBJ2-7; D is unresolved. The ends were cut back, 1 base at V and 2 bases at J, with 6 bases in the middle. Germline CDR1 PRHDT, CDR2 FYEKMQ (reference sequence). The CDR3 loop spans 13 amino acids. In DNA, the CDR3 is TGTGCCAGCAGCTTAGCGAGCACCTACGAGCAGTACTTC. It encodes CASSLASTYEQYF.

The V and J genes are TRBV5-5 and TRBJ1-6, with 8 bases identical to TRBD1. Germline lookup yields CDR1 SGHKS and CDR2 YYEKEE (reference sequence). The CDR3 sequence is 17 residues long. V was clipped by 1 base and J by 7 bases; unmatched bases: 10. The CDR3 spells CASSLIPPTGANSPLHF. The CDR3 DNA reads TGTGCCAGCAGCTTGATCCCCCCGACAGGGGCAAATTCACCCCTCCACTTT.

This clone came up once. This sequence joins TRBV18 and TRBJ2-3; 9 nucleotides align to TRBD2. This CDR3 spans 22 amino acids. Germline V gene data show CDR1 as KGHSH and CDR2 as LQKENI. V dropped 2 bases and J dropped 0; count of bases not matched to a gene: 21. CDR3 amino acids: CASSPFEVEIGNSGRSTDTQYF. The CDR3 coding sequence is TGTGCCAGCTCACCATTCGAGGTGGAAATTGGAAATAGCGGGAGAAGCACAGATACGCAGTATTTT.

The genes are TRBV6-1 and TRBJ1-5; D is undetermined. The V and J ends lost 1 base and 5 bases respectively, with 9 bases between them. Germline lookup yields CDR1 MNHNS and CDR2 SASEGT. The CDR3 sequence is 14 residues long. The CDR3 loop is CASSEVAIDQPQHF. CDR3 DNA sequence: TGTGCCAGCAGTGAAGTCGCTATAGATCAGCCCCAGCATTTT.

The chain employs TRBV7-9 and TRBJ1-1; 9 bases agree with TRBD1. Germline values: CDR1 SEHNR, CDR2 FQNEAQ (reference sequence). V shed 5 bases and J 0 bases; nucleotides not matched to a gene: 4. This CDR3 contains 15 residues. CDR3 DNA: TGTGCCAGCAGCCCATGGGACAGGGTGAACACTGAAGCTTTCTTT. It specifies CASSPWDRVNTEAFF.

This clone was seen a handful of times. This chain links TRBV2 with TRBJ2-1; unclear D gene. Per germline, CDR1 SNHLY and CDR2 FYNNEI. The length of the CDR3 is 11 residues. V was shortened by 10 bases and J by 5 bases, with 9 bases between the two germline ends. The CDR3 loop is CANPRNNEQFF. CDR3 coding DNA: TGTGCCAACCCAAGGAACAATGAGCAGTTCTTC.

The V call is TRBV19, the J call TRBJ1-1; TRBD1 aligns across 7 bases. V gave up 3 bases and J gave up 4 bases; unmatched junction bases: 8. CDR1 and CDR2 from the germline V gene are LNHDA and SQIVND (reference sequence). The CDR3 consists of 15 residues. The CDR3 is CASSIPGGGFTEAFF. DNA for the CDR3: TGTGCCAGTAGTATCCCAGGGGGAGGTTTCACTGAAGCTTTCTTT.

This clone was picked up one time. The CDR3 DNA follows: TGCGCCAGCAGCCCTACGAAACAGGGTTTGAACACTGAAGCTTTCTTT. Amino acid sequence: CASSPTKQGLNTEAFF. This rearrangement joins TRBV4-1 to TRBJ1-1, with TRBD1 as a possible D gene (6 bases). CDR1 and CDR2 from the germline V gene are MGHRA and YSYEKL. V was shortened by 4 bases and J by 0 bases, with 15 bases between the two germline ends. The CDR3 extends over 16 amino acids.

V and J are TRBV7-9 and TRBJ1-2, with 8 bases lining up with TRBD1. The germline V gene has CDR1 SEHNR and CDR2 FQNEAQ (reference sequence). V lost 5 bases and J lost 3; bases outside the gene matches: 5. This CDR3 is built from 14 residues. The CDR3 coding sequence is TGTGCCAGCAGCCAGGACAGGGCTGACTATGGCTACACCTTC. Translation gives CASSQDRADYGYTF.